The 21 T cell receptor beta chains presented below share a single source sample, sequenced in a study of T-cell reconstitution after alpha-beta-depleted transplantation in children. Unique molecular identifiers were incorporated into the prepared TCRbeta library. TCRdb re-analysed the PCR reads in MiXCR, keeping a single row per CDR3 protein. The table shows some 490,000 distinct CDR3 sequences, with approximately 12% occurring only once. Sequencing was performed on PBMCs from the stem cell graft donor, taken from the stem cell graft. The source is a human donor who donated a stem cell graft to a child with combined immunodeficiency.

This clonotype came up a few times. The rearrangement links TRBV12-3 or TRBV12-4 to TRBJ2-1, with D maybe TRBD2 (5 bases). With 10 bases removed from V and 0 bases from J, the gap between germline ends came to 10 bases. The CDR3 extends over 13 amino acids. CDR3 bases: TGTGCCACGGGCCGGGGCTCCTACAATGAGCAGTTCTTC. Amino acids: CATGRGSYNEQFF.

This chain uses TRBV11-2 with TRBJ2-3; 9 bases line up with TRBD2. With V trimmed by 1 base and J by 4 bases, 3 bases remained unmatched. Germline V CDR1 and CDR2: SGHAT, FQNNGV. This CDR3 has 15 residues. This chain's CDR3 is CASSLVVAGADTQYF. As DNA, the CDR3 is TGTGCCAGCAGCTTAGTGGTAGCGGGGGCAGATACGCAGTATTTT.

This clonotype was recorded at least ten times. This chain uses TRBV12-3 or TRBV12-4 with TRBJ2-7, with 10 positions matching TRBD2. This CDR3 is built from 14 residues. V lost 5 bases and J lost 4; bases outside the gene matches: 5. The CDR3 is CASSDRTSGYEQYF. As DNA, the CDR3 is TGTGCCAGCAGTGACCGGACTAGCGGATACGAGCAGTACTTC.

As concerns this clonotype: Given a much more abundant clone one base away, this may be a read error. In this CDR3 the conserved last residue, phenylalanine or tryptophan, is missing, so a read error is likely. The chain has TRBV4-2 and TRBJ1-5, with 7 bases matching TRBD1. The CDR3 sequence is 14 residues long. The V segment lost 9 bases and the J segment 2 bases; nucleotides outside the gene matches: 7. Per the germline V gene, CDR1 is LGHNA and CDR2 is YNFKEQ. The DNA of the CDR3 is TGTGCCAGTACACAGGGGTTGGGCAATCAGCCCCAGCATTGT. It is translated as CASTQGLGNQPQHC.

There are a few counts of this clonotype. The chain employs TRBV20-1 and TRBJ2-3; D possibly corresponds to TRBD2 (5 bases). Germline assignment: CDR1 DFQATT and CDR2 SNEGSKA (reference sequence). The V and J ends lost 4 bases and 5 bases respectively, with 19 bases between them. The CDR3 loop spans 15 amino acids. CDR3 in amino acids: CSATSTGESGDTQYF. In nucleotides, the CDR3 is TGCAGTGCTACCTCTACCGGGGAGTCTGGAGATACGCAGTATTTT.

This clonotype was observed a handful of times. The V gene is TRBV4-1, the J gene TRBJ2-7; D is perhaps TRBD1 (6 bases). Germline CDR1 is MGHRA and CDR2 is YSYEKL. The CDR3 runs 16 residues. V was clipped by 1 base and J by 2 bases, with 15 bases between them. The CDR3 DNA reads TGCGCCAGCAGCCAAGGAGGTCATTCAGGGGCCTACGAGCAGTACTTC. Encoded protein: CASSQGGHSGAYEQYF.

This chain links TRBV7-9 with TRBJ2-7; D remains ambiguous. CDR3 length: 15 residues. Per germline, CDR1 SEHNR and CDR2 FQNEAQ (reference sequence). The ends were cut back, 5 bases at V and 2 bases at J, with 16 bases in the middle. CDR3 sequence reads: CASSPDGSITYEQYF. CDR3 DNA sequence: TGTGCCAGCAGCCCTGATGGCAGTATTACCTACGAGCAGTACTTC.

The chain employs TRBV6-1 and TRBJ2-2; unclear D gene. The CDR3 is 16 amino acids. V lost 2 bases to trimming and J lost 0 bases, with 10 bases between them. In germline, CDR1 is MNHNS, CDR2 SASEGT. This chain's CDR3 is CASSEREGPNTGELFF. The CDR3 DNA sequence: TGTGCCAGCAGTGAAAGGGAAGGACCGAACACCGGGGAGCTGTTTTTT.

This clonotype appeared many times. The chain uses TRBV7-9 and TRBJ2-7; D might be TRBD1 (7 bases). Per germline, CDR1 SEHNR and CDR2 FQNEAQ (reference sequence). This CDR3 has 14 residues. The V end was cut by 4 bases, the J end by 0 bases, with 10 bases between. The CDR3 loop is CASSSQGGSYEQYF. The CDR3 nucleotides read TGTGCCAGCAGCTCCCAGGGGGGCTCCTACGAGCAGTACTTC.

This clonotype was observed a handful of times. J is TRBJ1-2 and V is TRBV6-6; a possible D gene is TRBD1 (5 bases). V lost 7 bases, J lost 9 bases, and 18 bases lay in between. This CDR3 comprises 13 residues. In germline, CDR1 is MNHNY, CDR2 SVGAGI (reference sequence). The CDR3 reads CASMAGRFESYTF. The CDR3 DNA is TGTGCCAGCATGGCAGGGCGTTTCGAAAGCTACACCTTC.

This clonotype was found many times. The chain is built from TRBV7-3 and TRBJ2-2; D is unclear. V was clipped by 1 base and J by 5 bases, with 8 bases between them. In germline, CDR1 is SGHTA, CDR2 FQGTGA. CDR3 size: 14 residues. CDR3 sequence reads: CASSLNDQTGELFF. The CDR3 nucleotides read TGTGCCAGCAGCTTAAATGACCAAACCGGGGAGCTGTTTTTT.

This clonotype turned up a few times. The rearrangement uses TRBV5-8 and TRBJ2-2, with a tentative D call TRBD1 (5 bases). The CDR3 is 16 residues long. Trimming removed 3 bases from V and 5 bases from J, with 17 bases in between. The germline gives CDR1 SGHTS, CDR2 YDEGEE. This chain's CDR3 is CASSSRWQGSTGELFF. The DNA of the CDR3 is TGTGCCAGCAGCTCCCGTTGGCAGGGTAGTACCGGGGAGCTGTTTTTT.

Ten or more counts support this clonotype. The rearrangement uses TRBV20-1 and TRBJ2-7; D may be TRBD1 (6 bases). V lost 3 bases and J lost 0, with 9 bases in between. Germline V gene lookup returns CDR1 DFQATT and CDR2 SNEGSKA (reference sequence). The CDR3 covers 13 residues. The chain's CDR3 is CSARTGSSYEQYF. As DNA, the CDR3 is TGCAGTGCTAGGACAGGAAGCTCCTACGAGCAGTACTTC.

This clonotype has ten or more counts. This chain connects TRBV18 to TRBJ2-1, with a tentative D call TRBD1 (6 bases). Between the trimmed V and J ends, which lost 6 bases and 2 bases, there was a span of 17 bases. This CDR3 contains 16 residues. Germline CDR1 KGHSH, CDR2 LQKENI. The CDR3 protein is CASSTRQAETYNEQFF. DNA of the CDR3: TGTGCCAGCTCTACCCGACAGGCGGAGACCTACAATGAGCAGTTCTTC. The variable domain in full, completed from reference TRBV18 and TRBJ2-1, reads NAGVMQNPRHLVRRRGQEARLRCSPMKGHSHVYWYRQLPEEGLKFMVYLQKENIIDESGMPKERFSAEFPKEGPSILRIQQVVRGDSAAYFCASSTRQAETYNEQFFGPGTRLTVL.

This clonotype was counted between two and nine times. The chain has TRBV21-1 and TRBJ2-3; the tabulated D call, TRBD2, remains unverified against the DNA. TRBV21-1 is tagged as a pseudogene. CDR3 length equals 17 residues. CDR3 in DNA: TGTGCCAGCAGCAAAAAGGGACTAGCGGGAGTACCAGATACGCAGTATTTT. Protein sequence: CASSKKGLAGVPDTQYF.

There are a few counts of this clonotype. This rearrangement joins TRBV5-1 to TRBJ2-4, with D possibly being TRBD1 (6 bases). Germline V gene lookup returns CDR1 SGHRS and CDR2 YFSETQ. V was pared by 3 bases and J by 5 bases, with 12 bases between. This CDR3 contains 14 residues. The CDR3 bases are TGCGCCAGCAGCTGGGACATTGGCCAAAACATTCAGTACTTC. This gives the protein CASSWDIGQNIQYF.

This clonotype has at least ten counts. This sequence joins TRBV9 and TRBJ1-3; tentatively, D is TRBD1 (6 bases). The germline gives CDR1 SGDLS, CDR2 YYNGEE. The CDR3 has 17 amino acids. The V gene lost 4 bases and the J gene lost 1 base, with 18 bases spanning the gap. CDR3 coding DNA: TGTGCCAGCAGCCCCCCCGTGGTAACAGGGTCTGGAAACACCATATATTTT. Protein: CASSPPVVTGSGNTIYF.

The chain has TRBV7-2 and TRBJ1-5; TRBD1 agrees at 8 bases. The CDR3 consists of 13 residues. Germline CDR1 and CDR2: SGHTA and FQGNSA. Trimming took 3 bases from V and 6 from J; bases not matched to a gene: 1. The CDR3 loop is CASSFDRGQPQHF. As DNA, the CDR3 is TGTGCCAGCAGCTTCGACAGGGGTCAGCCCCAGCATTTT.

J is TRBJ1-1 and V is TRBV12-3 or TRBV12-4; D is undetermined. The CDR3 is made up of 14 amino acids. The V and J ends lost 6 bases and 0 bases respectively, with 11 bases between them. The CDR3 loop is CASRHTTLNTEAFF. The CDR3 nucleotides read TGTGCCAGCAGACATACCACACTGAACACTGAAGCTTTCTTT.

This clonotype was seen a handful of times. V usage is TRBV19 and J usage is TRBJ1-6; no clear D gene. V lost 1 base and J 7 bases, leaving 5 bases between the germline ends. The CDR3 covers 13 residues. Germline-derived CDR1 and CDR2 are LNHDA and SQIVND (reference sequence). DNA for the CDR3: TGTGCCAGTAGTATAGTACAGAATTCACCCCTCCACTTT. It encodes CASSIVQNSPLHF.

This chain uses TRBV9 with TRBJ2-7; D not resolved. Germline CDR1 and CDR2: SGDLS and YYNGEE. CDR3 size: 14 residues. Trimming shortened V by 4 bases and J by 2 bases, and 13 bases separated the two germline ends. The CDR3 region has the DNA TGTGCCAGCAGCCATGGCCCACCACCCTACGAGCAGTACTTC. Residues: CASSHGPPPYEQYF.